A single sample gave rise to the 25 T cell receptor beta chains below, sequenced in a study of blood T cell repertoires in COVID-19. Assay used: immunoSEQ multiplex PCR; TCRdb lists only in-frame clones, some missing. Altogether under 350,000 clones are present, approximately 90% being singletons, with the ten largest covering roughly 7%. Source material: peripheral blood. Every receptor here comes from a young woman with COVID-19, enrolled during active disease.

The CDR3 spells CASSVMTGNQETQYF. The CDR3 DNA is TGTGCCAGCAGCGTTATGACAGGGAACCAAGAGACCCAGTACTTC. V usage is TRBV7-6 and J usage is TRBJ2-5; 7 nucleotides align to TRBD1. V lost 5 bases to trimming and J lost 0 bases; unmatched junction nucleotides: 6. The CDR3 spans 15 residues. Germline V gene data show CDR1 as SGHVS and CDR2 as FNYEAQ.

The V gene is TRBV5-4, the J gene TRBJ1-2, with TRBD1 as a possible D gene (5 bases). CDR1 is SGHNT and CDR2 is YYREEE in the germline V gene (reference sequence). This CDR3 is built from 14 residues. V was cut by 2 bases and J by 4 bases, with 12 bases left in between. CDR3 nucleotide sequence: TGTGCCAGCAGCTTAGAGACGGGGGTCTATGGCTACACCTTC. Protein: CASSLETGVYGYTF.

CDR3 DNA: TGTGCCACCAGTGTCAAGGACAGGCTGGATTCTAATGAAAAACTGTTTTTT. It is translated as CATSVKDRLDSNEKLFF. The chain recombines TRBV24-1 with TRBJ1-4; 7 bases fit TRBD1. Germline V gene data show CDR1 as KGHDR and CDR2 as SFDVKD. The CDR3 loop spans 17 amino acids. The V and J ends lost 5 bases and 3 bases, in that order; junction bases with no gene match: 11.

The chain joins TRBV27 to TRBJ1-2, with 8 bases matching TRBD1. The ends lost 5 bases at V and 5 bases at J; junction bases unmatched: 13. Per germline, CDR1 MNHEY and CDR2 SMNVEV (reference sequence). CDR3 size: 16 residues. The CDR3 spells CASSATPGQGPYGYTF. The CDR3 DNA is TGTGCCAGCAGTGCGACACCCGGACAGGGCCCTTATGGCTACACCTTC.

V is TRBV4-1 and J is TRBJ1-2; D call uncertain. The germline V gene has CDR1 MGHRA and CDR2 YSYEKL. The CDR3 contains 15 residues. The V end was cut by 1 base, the J end by 1 base, with 10 bases between. CDR3 sequence: CASSQARGYNYGYTF. CDR3 nucleotides: TGCGCCAGCAGCCAAGCTAGAGGGTATAACTATGGCTACACCTTC.

The chain recombines TRBV28 with TRBJ1-1; D not certain. Trimming shortened V by 8 bases and J by 7 bases, and 14 bases separated the two germline ends. CDR3 length equals 12 residues. CDR1 and CDR2 (germline): MDHEN, SYDVKM. The CDR3 coding sequence is TGTGCCAGCGGTCAGGTGTTGAGTGAAGCTTTCTTT. Translation: CASGQVLSEAFF.

This chain uses TRBV19 with TRBJ2-2; D call uncertain. V dropped 1 base and J dropped 1 base, with 4 bases sitting between them. Germline V lookup: CDR1 LNHDA, CDR2 SQIVND (reference sequence). CDR3 length: 14 amino acids. In nucleotides, the CDR3 is TGTGCCAGTAGTATAGCAGAGAACACCGGGGAGCTGTTTTTT. This sequence encodes CASSIAENTGELFF.

The chain uses TRBV28 and TRBJ1-2; D gene unclear. The germline V and J ends were trimmed by 6 bases and 5 bases, with 19 bases remaining between them. The germline gives CDR1 MDHEN, CDR2 SYDVKM. The CDR3 is 15 amino acids. The CDR3 sequence: CASRLLGSGKYGYTF. The CDR3, as DNA: TGTGCCAGCAGGCTTTTAGGGTCGGGAAAATATGGCTACACCTTC.

This clone was found a few times. The CDR3 loop reads CASSPQGFNSPLHF. The CDR3 coding sequence is TGTGCCAGTAGTCCACAGGGTTTTAATTCACCCCTCCACTTT. The chain links TRBV19 to TRBJ1-6, with TRBD1 as a possible D gene (6 bases). In germline, CDR1 is LNHDA, CDR2 SQIVND (reference sequence). Trimming cost V 5 bases and J 6 bases, with 11 bases left between them. The length of the CDR3 is 14 residues.

The rearrangement links TRBV5-4 to TRBJ1-6; TRBD1 agrees at 10 bases. CDR1 and CDR2 (germline): SGHNT, YYREEE (reference sequence). V gave up 4 bases and J gave up 7 bases; unmatched junction bases: 8. CDR3 length: 16 residues. This CDR3 reads CASSTSGTGANSPLHF. The CDR3 DNA sequence: TGTGCCAGCAGCACATCCGGGACAGGGGCGAATTCACCCCTCCACTTT.

V usage is TRBV14 and J usage is TRBJ2-7; perhaps TRBD2 as D (5 bases). The V and J ends lost 4 bases and 0 bases respectively, with 7 bases between them. This CDR3 contains 13 residues. The V gene's germline CDR1 is SGHDN and CDR2 FVKESK. CDR3 sequence reads: CASSPRDSYEQYF. Here the CDR3 DNA reads TGTGCCAGCAGCCCACGGGACTCCTACGAGCAGTACTTC.

The table lists this clone with a few counts. The CDR3 region is CASKGLANTGELFF. CDR3 DNA sequence: TGTGCCAGCAAAGGACTTGCGAACACCGGGGAGCTGTTTTTT. J is TRBJ2-2 and V is TRBV2; TRBD2 might be the D (5 bases). V lost 7 bases to trimming and J lost 0 bases, with 9 bases between them. The CDR3 loop spans 14 amino acids. Per germline, CDR1 SNHLY and CDR2 FYNNEI.

This rearrangement joins TRBV6-5 to TRBJ2-7, with TRBD2 matching over 9 bases. This CDR3 contains 15 residues. Germline CDR1 is MNHEY and CDR2 is SVGAGI. J gave up 3 bases and V 4 bases, and 7 bases lay outside the gene matches. The CDR3 DNA reads TGTGCCAGCAGTTCCACGGGGCGGGAGGGCTACGAGCAGTACTTC. As protein: CASSSTGREGYEQYF.

In DNA form, the CDR3 reads TGTGCCAGCAGTTTGGGAACAGGCAAAAACGGAGCTTTCTTT. Protein: CASSLGTGKNGAFF. The chain links TRBV27 to TRBJ1-1, with a tentative D call TRBD1 (5 bases). The V end was cut by 3 bases, the J end by 10 bases, with 18 bases between. CDR1 MNHEY and CDR2 SMNVEV come from the germline V gene (reference sequence). The CDR3 spans 14 residues.

The V gene is TRBV7-9, the J gene TRBJ2-7; TRBD2 matches at 12 bases. J gave up 2 bases and V 6 bases, and 5 bases lay outside the gene matches. Germline CDR1 SEHNR, CDR2 FQNEAQ (reference sequence). This CDR3 has 15 amino acids. As DNA, the CDR3 is TGTGCCAGCAGACCCTCTAGCGGGAGGGCCTACGAGCAGTACTTC. It specifies CASRPSSGRAYEQYF.

The V and J genes are TRBV18 and TRBJ1-2; D is perhaps TRBD1 (6 bases). CDR1 is KGHSH and CDR2 is LQKENI in the germline V gene. Trimming removed 3 bases at V and 6 bases at J, with 11 bases between. CDR3 length: 13 residues. In DNA form, the CDR3 reads TGTGCCAGCTCACCGGACAGAATTGATGGCTACACCTTC. Its translation is CASSPDRIDGYTF.

This sequence joins TRBV6-2 or TRBV6-3 and TRBJ2-7; D is possibly TRBD1 (6 bases). The V gene's germline CDR1 is MNHEY and CDR2 SVGEGT. V lost 5 bases and J lost 3, with 14 bases in between. The CDR3 loop spans 14 amino acids. The chain's CDR3 is CASSQGNRGYEQYF. Written as DNA, the CDR3 is TGTGCCAGCAGTCAGGGGAATAGGGGCTACGAGCAGTACTTC.

The CDR3 spells CATSRDGNYGNTIYF. In nucleotides, the CDR3 is TGTGCCACCAGCAGAGATGGCAACTACGGAAACACCATATATTTT. The J gene is TRBJ1-3, the V gene TRBV15; D call uncertain. The CDR3 totals 15 residues. In germline, CDR1 is LNHNV, CDR2 YYDKDF (reference sequence). V lost 0 bases to trimming and J lost 4 bases, with 10 bases between them.

This clone was picked up one time. V and J are TRBV19 and TRBJ2-1; 9 nucleotides line up with TRBD1. CDR1 and CDR2 (germline): LNHDA, SQIVND (reference sequence). CDR3 size: 14 residues. After removal of 3 bases from V and 6 bases from J, the junction contained 3 bases not matched to a gene. The CDR3 DNA sequence: TGTGCCAGTAGTATCCACAGGGGGCTCAATGAGCAGTTCTTC. Translated: CASSIHRGLNEQFF.

This clone was picked up one time. Here the CDR3 DNA reads TGTGCCAGCAGCCCGCGGACAGAGGCGAACACCGGGGAGCTGTTTTTT. Its protein is CASSPRTEANTGELFF. The chain carries TRBV7-8 and TRBJ2-2; tentatively, D is TRBD1 (6 bases). The germline gives CDR1 SGHVS, CDR2 FQNEAQ. This CDR3 region has 16 residues. V was cut by 5 bases and J by 0 bases, with 13 bases left in between. The full variable domain, its missing parts supplied by reference TRBV7-8 and TRBJ2-2, is GAGVSQSPRYKVAKRGQDVALRCDPISGHVSLFWYQQALGQGPEFLTYFQNEAQLDKSGLPSDRFFAERPEGSVSTLKIQRTQQEDSAVYLCASSPRTEANTGELFFGEGSRLTVL.

This rearrangement joins TRBV2 to TRBJ1-4, with TRBD1 matching 7 bases. V shed 4 bases and J 8 bases; nucleotides not matched to a gene: 7. The CDR3 has 14 residues. Germline-derived CDR1 and CDR2 are SNHLY and FYNNEI. This CDR3 is CASSVTGRNEKLFF. The DNA for the CDR3 is TGTGCCAGCAGTGTGACAGGGAGGAACGAAAAACTGTTTTTT.

The gene calls are TRBV2 and TRBJ1-1; 7 nucleotides line up with TRBD1. Germline CDR1 SNHLY, CDR2 FYNNEI. With 0 bases clipped from V and 5 bases from J, the junction kept 12 bases outside the gene matches. CDR3 length: 17 residues. The CDR3 reads CASSEAWGTVLRTEAFF. The DNA of the CDR3 is TGTGCCAGCAGTGAAGCCTGGGGGACAGTGTTGAGGACTGAAGCTTTCTTT. The full variable domain, rest sourced from reference TRBV2 and TRBJ1-1, is EPEVTQTPSHQVTQMGQEVILRCVPISNHLYFYWYRQILGQKVEFLVSFYNNEISEKSEIFDDQFSVERPDGSNFTLKIRSTKLEDSAMYFCASSEAWGTVLRTEAFFGQGTRLTVV.

V usage is TRBV18 and J usage is TRBJ1-1; 9 positions match TRBD1. Germline V gene sequence: CDR1 KGHSH, CDR2 LQKENI. Trimming cost V 4 bases and J 5 bases; bases outside gene matches: 8. The CDR3 length is 15 residues. This CDR3 is CASSLDRGRGTEAFF. The CDR3 DNA reads TGTGCCAGCTCACTGGACAGGGGCCGGGGAACTGAAGCTTTCTTT.

The chain uses TRBV30 and TRBJ1-6, with D maybe TRBD1 (5 bases). The germline CDR1 and CDR2 sequences are GTSNPN and SVGIG (reference sequence). The CDR3 contains 14 residues. V was pared by 1 base and J by 6 bases, with 10 bases between. The CDR3 region has the DNA TGTGCCTGGAGTGGTGGACACACTAATTCACCCCTCCACTTT. Residues: CAWSGGHTNSPLHF.

The rearrangement joins TRBV19 to TRBJ2-7; tentatively, D is TRBD2 (6 bases). CDR1 is LNHDA, CDR2 SQIVND, per germline (reference sequence). V was pared by 3 bases and J by 1 base, with 7 bases between. This CDR3 has 13 residues. CDR3 nucleotide sequence: TGTGCCAGTAGTATCCGGGAGTCCTACGAGCAGTACTTC. Amino acids: CASSIRESYEQYF.